What follows is one TCR beta chain and its context. The target antigen is unknown. The CDR3 is 13 residues long. Deletions cut 2 bases from V and 7 bases from J, with 11 bases between. Germline V gives CDR1 GTSNPN, CDR2 SVGIG (reference sequence). This sample is drawn from a study of shared clonotypes between healthy human individuals. For the study at large: Three plates were used per donor for CD4 naive, three for CD4 memory, two for CD8 naive and one for CD8 memory. Findings and limits, study-wide: It was observed that about 5% of naive CD4 clonotypes were shared across several donors. Larger estimated richness was generally seen in naive subsets than in memory subsets.

As processed by the authors: Sequence data from immunoSEQ were junction-only and lacked quality scores; consequently, filtering differed. Repertoires were generated with immunoSEQ multiplex PCR, while TCRdb's copy carries only in-frame clones and drops some. V and J calls and clone size are as listed in that table; D and trimming were resolved from the DNA. The sample has millions of clones; approximately 95% are singletons. The chain joins TRBV30 to TRBJ1-4, with D uncertain. The clonotype originates from a man younger than 35 in good health. Source material: naive CD4+ T cells sorted from blood. The sample's subset: CD45RA+ positively selected. The CDR3 coding sequence is TGTGCCTGGAGTCCGAGTAGATTTGAAAAACTGTTTTTT. Translation: CAWSPSRFEKLFF.